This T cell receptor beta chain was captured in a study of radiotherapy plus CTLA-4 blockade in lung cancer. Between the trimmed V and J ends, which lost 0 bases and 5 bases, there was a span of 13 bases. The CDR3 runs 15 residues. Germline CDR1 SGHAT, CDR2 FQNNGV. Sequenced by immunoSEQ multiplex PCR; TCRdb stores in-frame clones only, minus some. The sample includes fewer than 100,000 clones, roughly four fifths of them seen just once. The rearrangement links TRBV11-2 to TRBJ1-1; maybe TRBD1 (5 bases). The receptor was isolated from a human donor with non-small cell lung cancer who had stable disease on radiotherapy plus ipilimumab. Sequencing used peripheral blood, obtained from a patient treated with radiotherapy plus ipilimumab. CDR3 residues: CASSLDPGRRTEAFF. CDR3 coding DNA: TGTGCCAGCAGCTTAGATCCAGGGAGGAGAACTGAAGCTTTCTTT. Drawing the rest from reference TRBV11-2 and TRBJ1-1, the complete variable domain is EAGVAQSPRYKIIEKRQSVAFWCNPISGHATLYWYQQILGQGPKLLIQFQNNGVVDDSQLPKDRFSAERLKGVDSTLKIQPAKLEDSAVYLCASSLDPGRRTEAFFGQGTRLTVV.